This TCR beta chain was profiled in a study of CD8 T cells in Susac syndrome. RNA was extracted with the RNeasy kit, and a quantity of roughly 0.5 to 1 ug was reverse transcribed using random hexamers. TCRdb independently ran MiXCR on the immunoSEQ multiplex PCR reads; one entry per CDR3 protein. Of 210,000 or so distinct CDR3 sequences in the sample, roughly 90% were seen once. The CDR3 is 16 amino acids. V was shortened by 2 bases and J by 6 bases, with 19 bases between the two germline ends. CDR1 and CDR2 (germline): SGHVS, FQNEAQ. The receptor was derived from a human donor with multiple sclerosis. The chain joins TRBV7-8 to TRBJ1-1; TRBD1 might be the D (5 bases). Sequenced sample: CD8+ T cells from PBMCs. CDR3 DNA sequence: TGTGCCAGCAGCTTATATGATCCGGGCTCGGGGGCTGAAGCTTTCTTT. Protein sequence: CASSLYDPGSGAEAFF.